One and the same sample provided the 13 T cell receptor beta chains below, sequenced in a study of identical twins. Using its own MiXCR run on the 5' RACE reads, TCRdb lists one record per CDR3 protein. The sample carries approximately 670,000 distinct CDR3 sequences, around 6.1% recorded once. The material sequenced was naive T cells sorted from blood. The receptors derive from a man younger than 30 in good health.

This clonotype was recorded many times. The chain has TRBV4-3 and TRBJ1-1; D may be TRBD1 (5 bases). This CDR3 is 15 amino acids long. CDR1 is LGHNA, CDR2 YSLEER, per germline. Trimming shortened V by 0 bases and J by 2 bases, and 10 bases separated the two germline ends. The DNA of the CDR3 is TGCGCCAGCAGCCAAGAGGGGGTAGTAAACACTGAAGCTTTCTTT. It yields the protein CASSQEGVVNTEAFF.

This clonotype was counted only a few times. Here the CDR3 reads CASSQDHVGKETQYF. DNA of the CDR3: TGTGCCAGCAGCCAAGATCATGTAGGGAAAGAGACCCAGTACTTC. V and J are TRBV14 and TRBJ2-5; D not resolved. V was pared by 0 bases and J by 3 bases, with 11 bases between. This CDR3 is built from 15 residues. CDR1 is SGHDN, CDR2 FVKESK, per germline.

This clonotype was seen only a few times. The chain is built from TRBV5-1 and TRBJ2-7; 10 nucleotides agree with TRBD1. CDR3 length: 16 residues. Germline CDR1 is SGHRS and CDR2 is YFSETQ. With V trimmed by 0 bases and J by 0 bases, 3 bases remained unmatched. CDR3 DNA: TGCGCCAGCAGCTTGGATGGGACAGGGGTCTCCTACGAGCAGTACTTC. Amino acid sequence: CASSLDGTGVSYEQYF.

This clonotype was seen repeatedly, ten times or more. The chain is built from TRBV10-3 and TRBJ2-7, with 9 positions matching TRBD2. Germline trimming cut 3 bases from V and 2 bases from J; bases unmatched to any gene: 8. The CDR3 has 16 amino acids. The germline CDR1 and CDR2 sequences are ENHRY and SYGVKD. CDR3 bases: TGTGCCATCAGTGACGTTTCTGGCGGGAGGGCCTACGAGCAGTACGTC. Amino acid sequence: CAISDVSGGRAYEQYV.

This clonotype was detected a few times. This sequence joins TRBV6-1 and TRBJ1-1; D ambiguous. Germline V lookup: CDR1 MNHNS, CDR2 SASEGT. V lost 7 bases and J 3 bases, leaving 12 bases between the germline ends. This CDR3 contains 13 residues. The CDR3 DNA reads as TGTGCCAGCAATCATCCTCCCCACACTGAAGCTTTCTTT. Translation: CASNHPPHTEAFF.

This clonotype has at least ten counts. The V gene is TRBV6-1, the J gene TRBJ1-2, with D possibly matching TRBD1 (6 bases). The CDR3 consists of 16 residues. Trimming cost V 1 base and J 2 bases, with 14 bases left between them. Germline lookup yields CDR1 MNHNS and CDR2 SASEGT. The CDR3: CASSEGPGHPNYGYTF. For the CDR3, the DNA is TGTGCCAGCAGTGAAGGGCCGGGACACCCGAACTATGGCTACACCTTC.

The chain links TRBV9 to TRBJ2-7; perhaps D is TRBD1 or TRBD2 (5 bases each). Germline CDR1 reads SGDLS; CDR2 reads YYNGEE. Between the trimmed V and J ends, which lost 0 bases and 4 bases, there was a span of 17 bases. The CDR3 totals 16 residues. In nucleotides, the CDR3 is TGTGCCAGCAGCGTAGGGGGCGGGCAGGGAGCGTACGAGCAGTACTTC. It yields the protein CASSVGGGQGAYEQYF.

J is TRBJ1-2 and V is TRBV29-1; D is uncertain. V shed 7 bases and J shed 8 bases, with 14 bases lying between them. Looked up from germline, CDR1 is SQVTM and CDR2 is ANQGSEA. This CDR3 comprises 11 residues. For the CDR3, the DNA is TGCAGCGCCGGCGGGAGGAAAGGCTACACCTTC. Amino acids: CSAGGRKGYTF.

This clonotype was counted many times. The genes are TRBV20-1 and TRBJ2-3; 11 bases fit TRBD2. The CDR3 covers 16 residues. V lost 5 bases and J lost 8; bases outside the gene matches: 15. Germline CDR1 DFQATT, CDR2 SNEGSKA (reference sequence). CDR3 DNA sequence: TGCAGTGCTTTCGGAGTGAAGGGTCTAGCGGGAGGTACGCAGTATTTT. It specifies CSAFGVKGLAGGTQYF.

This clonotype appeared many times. The CDR3 region is CASTPGLAGPTGELFF. The CDR3 coding sequence is TGTGCCAGCACCCCGGGACTAGCGGGACCCACCGGGGAGCTGTTTTTT. J is TRBJ2-2 and V is TRBV6-2 or TRBV6-3, with 13 bases identical to TRBD2. The J segment lost 4 bases and the V segment lost 7 bases, leaving 6 bases of the junction unmatched. CDR1 and CDR2 (germline): MNHEY, SVGEGT. This CDR3 comprises 16 residues.

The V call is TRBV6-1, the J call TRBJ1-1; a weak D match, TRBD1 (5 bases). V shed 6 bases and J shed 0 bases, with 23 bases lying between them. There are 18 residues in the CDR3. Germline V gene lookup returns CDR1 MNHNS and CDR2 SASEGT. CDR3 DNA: TGTGCCAGCAGAGGGACTCAAGCGCCCTTTACCATGAACACTGAAGCTTTCTTT. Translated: CASRGTQAPFTMNTEAFF.

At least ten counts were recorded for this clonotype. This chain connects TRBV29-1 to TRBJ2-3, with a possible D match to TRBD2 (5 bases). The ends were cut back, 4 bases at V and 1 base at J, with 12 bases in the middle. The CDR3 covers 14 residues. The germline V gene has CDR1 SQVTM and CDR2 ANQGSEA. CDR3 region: CSVVLGVGTDTQYF. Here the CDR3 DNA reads TGCAGCGTTGTCTTGGGAGTCGGCACAGATACGCAGTATTTT.

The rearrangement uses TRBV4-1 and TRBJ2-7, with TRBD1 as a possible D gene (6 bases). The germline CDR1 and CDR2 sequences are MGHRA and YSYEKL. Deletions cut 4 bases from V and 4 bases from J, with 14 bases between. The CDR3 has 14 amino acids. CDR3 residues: CASSPRSGAYEQYV. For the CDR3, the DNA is TGCGCCAGCAGCCCCCGGTCAGGGGCGTACGAGCAGTACGTC.